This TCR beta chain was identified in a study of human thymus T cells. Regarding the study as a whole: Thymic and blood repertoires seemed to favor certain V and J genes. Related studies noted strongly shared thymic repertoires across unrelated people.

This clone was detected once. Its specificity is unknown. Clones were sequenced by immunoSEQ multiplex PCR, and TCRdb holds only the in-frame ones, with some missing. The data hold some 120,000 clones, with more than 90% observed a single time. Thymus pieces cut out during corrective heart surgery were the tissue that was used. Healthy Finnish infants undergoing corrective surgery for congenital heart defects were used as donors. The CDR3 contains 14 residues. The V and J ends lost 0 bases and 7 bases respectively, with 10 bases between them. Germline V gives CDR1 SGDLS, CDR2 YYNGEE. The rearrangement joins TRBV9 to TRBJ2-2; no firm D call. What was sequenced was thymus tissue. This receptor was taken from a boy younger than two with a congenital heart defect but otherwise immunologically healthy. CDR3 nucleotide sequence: TGTGCCAGCAGCGTAGGTGGGTTGGACGGGGAGCTGTTTTTT. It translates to CASSVGGLDGELFF.